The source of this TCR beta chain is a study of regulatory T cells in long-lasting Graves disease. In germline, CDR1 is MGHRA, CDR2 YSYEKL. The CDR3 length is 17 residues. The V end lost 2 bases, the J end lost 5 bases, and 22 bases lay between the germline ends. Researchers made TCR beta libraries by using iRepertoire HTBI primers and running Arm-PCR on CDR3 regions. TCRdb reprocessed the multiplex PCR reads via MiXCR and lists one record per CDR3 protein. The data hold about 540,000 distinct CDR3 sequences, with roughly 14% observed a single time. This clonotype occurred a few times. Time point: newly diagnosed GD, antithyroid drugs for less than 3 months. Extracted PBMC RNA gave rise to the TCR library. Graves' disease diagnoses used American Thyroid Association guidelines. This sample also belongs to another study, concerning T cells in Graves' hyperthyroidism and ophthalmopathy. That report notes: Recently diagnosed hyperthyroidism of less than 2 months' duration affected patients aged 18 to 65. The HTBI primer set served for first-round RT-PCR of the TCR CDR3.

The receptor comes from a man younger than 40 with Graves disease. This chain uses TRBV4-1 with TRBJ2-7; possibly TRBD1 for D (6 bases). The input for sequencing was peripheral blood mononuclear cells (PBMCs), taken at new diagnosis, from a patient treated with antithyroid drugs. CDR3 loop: CASSQKGVPGKDHEQYF. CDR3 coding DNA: TGCGCCAGCAGCCAAAAGGGGGTCCCGGGAAAGGACCACGAGCAGTACTTC.